The 2 T cell receptor beta chains given below trace back to one sample, sequenced in a study of blood T cells in healthy people across ages. Then a second PCR, running about 6 to 12 cycles, was carried out with a sample-barcoded 5' primer and a J-beta primer mix. TCRdb ran MiXCR on the 5' RACE reads and lists one entry per CDR3 protein. The repertoire includes some 880,000 distinct CDR3 sequences, around 36% of them detected once, and 10% to 15% sits in the top ten. Sequencing input: blood. These receptors came from a man between 18 and 29 years old in good health.

This chain connects TRBV29-1 to TRBJ1-1; weak D call: TRBD1 (5 bases). This CDR3 is 14 amino acids long. Per the germline V gene, CDR1 is SQVTM and CDR2 is ANQGSEA. The germline V and J ends were trimmed by 1 base and 4 bases, with 13 bases remaining between them. The DNA of the CDR3 is TGCAGCGTTGAAGTCGGCAGGGCTGGCACTGAAGCTTTCTTT. It specifies CSVEVGRAGTEAFF. Drawing the rest from reference TRBV29-1 and TRBJ1-1, the complete variable domain is SAVISQKPSRDICQRGTSLTIQCQVDSQVTMMFWYRQQPGQSLTLIATANQGSEATYESGFVIDKFPISRPNLTFSTLTVSNMSPEDSSIYLCSVEVGRAGTEAFFGQGTRLTVV.

The chain couples TRBV2 to TRBJ2-1; tentative D call: TRBD2 (5 bases). The germline CDR1 and CDR2 sequences are SNHLY and FYNNEI. The length of the CDR3 is 15 residues. The ends were cut back, 7 bases at V and 0 bases at J, with 13 bases in the middle. CDR3 sequence reads: CASMEDHSSYNEQFF. The CDR3 bases are TGTGCCAGCATGGAGGACCATAGCTCCTACAATGAGCAGTTCTTC.